The next 5 T cell receptor beta chains were all read from a single sample in a study of shared clonotypes between healthy human individuals. Profiled with immunoSEQ multiplex PCR; TCRdb holds only in-frame clones, not every one. The sample gives roughly 1 million clones, around 74% of which show up once; about 1.5% is in the top ten. The sequencing input was memory CD4+ T cells sorted from blood. As for subset: CD45RA-negative fraction. The source is a man aged 18 to 30 in good health.

The chain uses TRBV9 and TRBJ2-1; 9 bases are shared with TRBD1. This CDR3 is 15 amino acids long. V shed 2 bases and J 1 base; nucleotides not matched to a gene: 1. Looked up from germline, CDR1 is SGDLS and CDR2 is YYNGEE. Written as DNA, the CDR3 is TGTGCCAGCAGCGTGACAGGGGGTTCCTACAATGAGCAGTTCTTC. Amino acids: CASSVTGGSYNEQFF. The full variable domain, completed using reference TRBV9 and TRBJ2-1, is DSGVTQTPKHLITATGQRVTLRCSPRSGDLSVYWYQQSLDQGLQFLIQYYNGEERAKGNILERFSAQQFPDLHSELNLSSLELGDSALYFCASSVTGGSYNEQFFGPGTRLTVL.

The gene calls are TRBV27 and TRBJ1-5; 9 nucleotides match TRBD1. Germline loops: CDR1 MNHEY, CDR2 SMNVEV (reference sequence). The CDR3 has 15 residues. V was clipped by 5 bases and J by 7 bases; unmatched bases: 9. The CDR3: CASSTGTGPGQPQHF. CDR3 in DNA: TGTGCCAGCAGTACAGGGACAGGGCCGGGGCAGCCCCAGCATTTT.

Note on this clone: At the DNA level, this CDR3 is encoded by other sequences in the same sample as well. The J gene is TRBJ1-3, the V gene TRBV5-1; possibly TRBD1 for D (6 bases). Germline CDR1 is SGHRS and CDR2 is YFSETQ. V was trimmed by 0 bases and J by 1 base, leaving 11 bases between them. The CDR3 runs to 16 residues. CDR3 region: CASSLEGGNSGNTIYF. The CDR3 region has the DNA TGCGCCAGCAGCTTGGAAGGGGGGAATTCTGGAAACACCATATATTTT.

The genes are TRBV5-4 and TRBJ1-2; possible D gene TRBD1, 6 bases. CDR3 length: 15 residues. The germline CDR1 and CDR2 sequences are SGHNT and YYREEE (reference sequence). V lost 3 bases and J 4 bases, leaving 16 bases between the germline ends. The CDR3 DNA sequence: TGTGCCAGCAGCTCCAGAGGGGGGTCGGGCTATGGCTACACCTTC. Translation: CASSSRGGSGYGYTF.

This chain links TRBV28 with TRBJ2-2; D is unclear. The CDR3 totals 14 residues. Trimming cost V 2 bases and J 4 bases, with 8 bases left between them. The germline V gene has CDR1 MDHEN and CDR2 SYDVKM. The CDR3 nucleotides are TGTGCCAGCAGTTTAGTCAAGGGCACCGGGGAGCTGTTTTTT. The encoded protein is CASSLVKGTGELFF. Full variable domain (missing parts from reference TRBV28 and TRBJ2-2): DVKVTQSSRYLVKRTGEKVFLECVQDMDHENMFWYRQDPGLGLRLIYFSYDVKMKEKGDIPEGYSVSREKKERFSLILESASTNQTSMYLCASSLVKGTGELFFGEGSRLTVL.